These 15 T cell receptor beta chains were sequenced from one sample in a study of blood T cells in healthy people across ages. Combining a sample-barcoded 5' primer with a J-beta primer mix, a second PCR ran for 7 to 11 cycles. Using its own MiXCR run on the 5' RACE reads, TCRdb lists one record per CDR3 protein. The sample shows more than 500,000 distinct CDR3 sequences, 25% to 30% of them seen only once. Sequencing was carried out using blood. These TCRs come from a woman aged 70-85 years in good health.

This clonotype has only a few counts. V usage is TRBV7-2 and J usage is TRBJ2-5; 11 nucleotides agree with TRBD2. Unmatched junction bases numbered 5, after V lost 1 base and J lost 4 bases. CDR1 and CDR2 from the germline V gene are SGHTA and FQGNSA. The CDR3 contains 16 residues. This CDR3 is CASSLGLAGLGETQYF. The CDR3 nucleotides are TGTGCCAGCAGCTTAGGACTAGCGGGGTTGGGAGAGACCCAGTACTTC.

This clonotype came up a few times. The chain recombines TRBV12-3 or TRBV12-4 with TRBJ2-1; D ambiguous. The CDR3 consists of 14 residues. V shed 5 bases and J shed 7 bases, with 15 bases lying between them. CDR3 bases: TGTGCCAGCAGTCCCCAGGAAGGGCGGAATGAGCAGTTCTTC. Its translation is CASSPQEGRNEQFF.

The chain employs TRBV6-5 and TRBJ1-4; no reliable D call. The CDR3 has 15 amino acids. Per germline, CDR1 MNHEY and CDR2 SVGAGI. Trimming stripped 0 bases from V and 7 bases from J, with 12 bases between. The CDR3 sequence: CASSYSRPGGEKLFF. Written as DNA, the CDR3 is TGTGCCAGCAGTTACTCTCGGCCAGGAGGTGAAAAACTGTTTTTT.

This chain links TRBV7-6 with TRBJ2-5, with 7 positions matching TRBD1. The CDR3 has 18 residues. CDR1 is SGHVS and CDR2 is FNYEAQ in the germline V gene. V trimming: 1 base; J trimming: 0 bases; junction bases outside the gene matches: 11. The CDR3 DNA reads as TGTGCCAGCAGCTTAGGGGTTTCGGGACAGCCTTACCAAGAGACCCAGTACTTC. As protein: CASSLGVSGQPYQETQYF.

The chain carries TRBV12-3 or TRBV12-4 and TRBJ1-2, with D uncertain. This CDR3 has 15 residues. V shed 2 bases and J shed 0 bases, with 10 bases lying between them. The CDR3 protein is CASSLTARANYGYTF. CDR3 DNA sequence: TGTGCCAGCAGTTTAACGGCTAGAGCTAACTATGGCTACACCTTC.

The chain links TRBV5-1 to TRBJ2-3; 10 positions match TRBD2. J gave up 2 bases and V 5 bases, and 5 bases lay outside the gene matches. CDR3 length: 15 residues. The V gene's germline CDR1 is SGHRS and CDR2 YFSETQ. Here the CDR3 DNA reads TGCGCCAGCAGGGCCGGGACTAGCGCCACAGATACGCAGTATTTT. It codes for CASRAGTSATDTQYF. Full variable domain (outside the CDR3, taken from reference TRBV5-1 and TRBJ2-3): KAGVTQTPRYLIKTRGQQVTLSCSPISGHRSVSWYQQTPGQGLQFLFEYFSETQRNKGNFPGRFSGRQFSNSRSEMNVSTLELGDSALYLCASRAGTSATDTQYFGPGTRLTVL.

In the case of this clonotype: A read error may explain this, as a much larger clone is one base away. The rearrangement uses TRBV5-6 and TRBJ1-2; D ambiguous. The CDR3 loop spans 15 amino acids. Germline V gene lookup returns CDR1 SGHDT and CDR2 YYEEEE. In nucleotides, the CDR3 is TGTGCCAGCAGCAGCTTGGGATCGGGGAACTATGGCTGCACCTTC. Translating it yields CASSSLGSGNYGCTF. Together with reference TRBV5-6 and TRBJ1-2, the CDR3 gives the full variable domain: DAGVTQSPTHLIKTRGQQVTLRCSPKSGHDTVSWYQQALGQGPQFIFQYYEEEERQRGNFPDRFSGHQFPNYSSELNVNALLLGDSALYLCASSSLGSGNYGCTFGSGTRLTVV.

The chain recombines TRBV27 with TRBJ2-7; TRBD1 matches 10 bases. The ends lost 5 bases at V and 5 bases at J; junction bases unmatched: 6. The CDR3 runs 14 residues. The germline CDR1 and CDR2 sequences are MNHEY and SMNVEV (reference sequence). The chain's CDR3 is CASSPRQGADEQYF. The CDR3 DNA follows: TGTGCCAGCAGTCCAAGACAGGGGGCGGACGAGCAGTACTTC.

The chain is built from TRBV4-3 and TRBJ1-2; 9 nucleotides agree with TRBD1. The CDR3 has 16 amino acids. Germline values: CDR1 LGHNA, CDR2 YSLEER. Trimming took 0 bases from V and 4 from J; bases not matched to a gene: 6. Here the CDR3 reads CASSQDLWDRAYGYTF. The CDR3 DNA reads as TGCGCCAGCAGCCAAGATCTTTGGGACAGGGCCTATGGCTACACCTTC.

The genes are TRBV15 and TRBJ1-5; tentatively, D is TRBD1 (6 bases). Germline-derived CDR1 and CDR2 are LNHNV and YYDKDF (reference sequence). V was clipped by 6 bases and J by 0 bases, with 15 bases between them. CDR3 length: 16 amino acids. The DNA of the CDR3 is TGTGCCACCAGAACCGGACAGCCATATAGCAATCAGCCCCAGCATTTT. Its protein is CATRTGQPYSNQPQHF.

V usage is TRBV6-6 and J usage is TRBJ2-7; the D gene is possibly TRBD2 (5 bases). Trimming left V 6 bases short and J 2 bases short, with 14 bases between. Germline lookup yields CDR1 MNHNY and CDR2 SVGAGI (reference sequence). The CDR3 extends over 14 amino acids. DNA of the CDR3: TGTGCCAGCAGCATAAGTCTCGGGACCTACGAGCAGTACTTC. It translates to CASSISLGTYEQYF.

V and J are TRBV3-1 and TRBJ1-4; no clear D. The length of the CDR3 is 13 residues. Germline V lookup: CDR1 LGHDT, CDR2 YNNKEL (reference sequence). Trimming took 3 bases from V and 8 from J, leaving 10 bases between them. CDR3 protein: CASSHREAEKLFF. DNA for the CDR3: TGTGCCAGCAGCCATCGAGAAGCAGAAAAACTGTTTTTT.

CDR3 sequence reads: CSVGRGGTGELFF. The CDR3, as DNA: TGCAGCGTTGGACGGGGAGGAACCGGGGAGCTGTTTTTT. The rearrangement uses TRBV29-1 and TRBJ2-2, with a weak D call TRBD2 (6 bases). CDR1 is SQVTM and CDR2 is ANQGSEA in the germline V gene. The V and J ends lost 4 bases and 5 bases respectively, with 11 bases between them. The CDR3 extends over 13 amino acids.

Only a few counts were recorded for this clonotype. V and J are TRBV3-1 and TRBJ2-5; perhaps TRBD1 as D (6 bases). The better agreement between TRBJ2-1 and the DNA end casts doubt on the J call. Germline lookup yields CDR1 LGHDT and CDR2 YNNKEL (reference sequence). CDR3 length equals 15 residues. CDR3 sequence: CASSQGGRRYNEQFF. In nucleotides, the CDR3 is TGTGCCAGCAGCCAAGGGGGGCGTCGATACAATGAGCAGTTCTTC.

The CDR3 loop is CASSAGTGNTIYF. CDR3 nucleotides: TGTGCCAGCAGCGCCGGGACAGGGAACACCATATATTTT. The V gene is TRBV9, the J gene TRBJ1-3; 9 bases map to TRBD1. The trim removed 3 bases at V and 7 bases at J, leaving 2 bases unmatched. Germline CDR1 SGDLS, CDR2 YYNGEE. CDR3 size: 13 residues.